These 22 T cell receptor beta chains originate from one sample sequenced in a study of molecular identifiers for immune sequencing clone quantification. MiXCR, applied by TCRdb to the PCR reads, yields one record per CDR3 protein. This sample has some 320,000 distinct CDR3 sequences; about a fifth occur once, and the top ten carry 0.81%. The specimen sequenced was naive CD8+ T cells from blood, with Jurkat cell RNA spiked in. The sample's subset: FACS-sorted CD8+CD4-CCR7+CD45RA+ naive T cells. All receptors derive from a human donor in good health. Some libraries in this study had Jurkat cell RNA spiked in.

This clonotype has ten or more counts. The genes are TRBV14 and TRBJ2-2; tentatively, D is TRBD1 or TRBD2 (5 bases each). The CDR3 is made up of 16 amino acids. Germline values: CDR1 SGHDN, CDR2 FVKESK. Between the trimmed V and J ends, which lost 1 base and 5 bases, there was a span of 14 bases. Written as DNA, the CDR3 is TGTGCCAGCAGCCAAGGTGGGACGGGCTGGACCGGGGAGCTGTTTTTT. Residues: CASSQGGTGWTGELFF.

This clonotype was observed many times. J is TRBJ1-1 and V is TRBV6-5; D call uncertain. Trimming stripped 5 bases from V and 5 bases from J, with 12 bases between. CDR1 and CDR2 (germline): MNHEY, SVGAGI. CDR3 length: 13 amino acids. The CDR3, as DNA: TGTGCCAGCAGTCCGCGACTAGGGACTGAAGCTTTCTTT. Translated: CASSPRLGTEAFF.

This clonotype was observed many times. The chain has TRBV24-1 and TRBJ2-3; tentative D call: TRBD1 (6 bases). Germline CDR1 KGHDR, CDR2 SFDVKD. The V and J ends lost 4 bases and 4 bases respectively, with 11 bases between them. The CDR3 contains 14 residues. The CDR3 protein is CATSDLDSSDTQYF. CDR3 DNA: TGTGCCACCAGTGACCTGGACAGTTCAGATACGCAGTATTTT.

V usage is TRBV4-3 and J usage is TRBJ2-5, with a possible D match to TRBD2 (6 bases). CDR1 and CDR2 from the germline V gene are LGHNA and YSLEER. V dropped 1 base and J dropped 5 bases, with 14 bases sitting between them. The CDR3 is 15 residues long. The CDR3 here is CASSQVGGVGETQYF. CDR3 DNA sequence: TGCGCCAGCAGCCAAGTTGGCGGGGTCGGGGAGACCCAGTACTTC.

Many counts were recorded for this clonotype. V usage is TRBV12-3 or TRBV12-4 and J usage is TRBJ1-2; D call uncertain. This CDR3 is built from 13 residues. Trimming took off 1 base at V and 7 bases at J, with 10 bases between the two ends. The CDR3 coding sequence is TGTGCCAGCAGTTTAGACCGGCAAGCTGGCTACACCTTC. Its protein product is CASSLDRQAGYTF.

This clonotype was observed a few times. V and J are TRBV11-2 and TRBJ2-7, with TRBD1 matching over 9 bases. V shed 7 bases and J 4 bases; nucleotides not matched to a gene: 8. Germline V gene lookup returns CDR1 SGHAT and CDR2 FQNNGV. The CDR3 has 14 residues. The chain's CDR3 is CASTSGTGTYEQYF. The CDR3 coding sequence is TGTGCCAGCACCTCCGGGACAGGGACGTACGAGCAGTACTTC.

This clonotype was detected only a few times. This rearrangement joins TRBV27 to TRBJ1-1; the match to TRBD1 covers 10 bases. This CDR3 has 17 amino acids. Germline trimming cut 5 bases from V and 4 bases from J; bases unmatched to any gene: 13. Germline V gives CDR1 MNHEY, CDR2 SMNVEV (reference sequence). CDR3: CASSRGVGQGVFTEAFF. In DNA, the CDR3 is TGTGCCAGCAGTCGGGGGGTCGGACAGGGGGTTTTCACTGAAGCTTTCTTT.

This clonotype has more than one count but fewer than ten. The chain employs TRBV4-2 and TRBJ2-1; 10 bases line up with TRBD2. The trim removed 3 bases at V and 8 bases at J, leaving 16 bases unmatched. The CDR3 loop spans 18 amino acids. Germline CDR1 is LGHNA and CDR2 is YNFKEQ. The CDR3 DNA follows: TGTGCCAGCAGCCACATGGAAGGGCTAGCGGGAGTTATCGATGAGCAGTTCTTC. As protein: CASSHMEGLAGVIDEQFF.

This clonotype was recorded only once. A read error is possible here, since a much larger clone lies one base away. The V call is TRBV29-1, the J call TRBJ2-7; tentative D call: TRBD2 (6 bases). The CDR3 runs to 13 residues. The V gene's germline CDR1 is SQVTM and CDR2 ANQGSEA. V lost 3 bases to trimming and J lost 4 bases, with 13 bases between them. The CDR3 DNA is TGCAGCGTTGACACCACAGGAGGGTACGAGCAGTACTTC. Translating gives CSVDTTGGYEQYF.

This clonotype was observed at least ten times. This chain connects TRBV2 to TRBJ1-1, with D perhaps TRBD1 (6 bases). The CDR3 spans 11 residues. V lost 8 bases to trimming and J lost 4 bases, with 8 bases between them. Germline assignment: CDR1 SNHLY and CDR2 FYNNEI. The CDR3 spells CASGDTTEAFF. The CDR3, as DNA: TGTGCCAGCGGGGACACCACTGAAGCTTTCTTT.

This clonotype occurred many times. The chain carries TRBV20-1 and TRBJ2-3; 11 bases map to TRBD1. After removal of 6 bases from V and 0 bases from J, the junction contained 5 bases not matched to a gene. The germline CDR1 and CDR2 sequences are DFQATT and SNEGSKA (reference sequence). This CDR3 is built from 15 residues. The CDR3 reads CSARDRGTSTDTQYF. Written as DNA, the CDR3 is TGCAGTGCAAGGGACAGGGGGACGAGCACAGATACGCAGTATTTT.

Notes on this clonotype: It may be a read error: a sequence one base away is much more abundant. V and J are TRBV14 and TRBJ1-1; TRBD1 matches at 9 bases. Germline V lookup: CDR1 SGHDN, CDR2 FVKESK. V trimming: 4 bases; J trimming: 6 bases; junction bases outside the gene matches: 3. The CDR3 length is 13 residues. The CDR3 DNA reads as TGTGCCAGCAGCCTGGGGACAGGGTCTGAAGCTTTCTTT. Its translation: CASSLGTGSEAFF.

This chain uses TRBV7-6 with TRBJ1-2, with D possibly matching TRBD1 (6 bases). V lost 7 bases to trimming and J lost 4 bases, with 13 bases between them. Germline values: CDR1 SGHVS, CDR2 FNYEAQ. The CDR3 spans 13 residues. The chain's CDR3 is CASKGGRGYGYTF. CDR3 sequence (DNA): TGTGCCAGCAAAGGGGGGCGAGGCTATGGCTACACCTTC.

At least ten counts were recorded for this clonotype. The rearrangement joins TRBV19 to TRBJ2-7, with unresolved D. V lost 5 bases and J lost 0, with 14 bases in between. Per germline, CDR1 LNHDA and CDR2 SQIVND (reference sequence). The CDR3 spans 15 residues. The CDR3 nucleotides are TGTGCCAGTAGTCCCGGACCGTGGGGCTCCTACGAGCAGTACTTC. Translating gives CASSPGPWGSYEQYF.

As to this clonotype: A much larger clone differs by one base, so this may be a read error. The V gene is TRBV20-1, the J gene TRBJ2-7; D might be TRBD2 (6 bases). V lost 0 bases to trimming and J lost 2 bases, with 14 bases between them. CDR1 is DFQATT, CDR2 SNEGSKA, per germline (reference sequence). This CDR3 has 15 residues. CDR3 in DNA: TGCAGTGCTAGAGATACTAGCTGGGGGACCTACGAGCAGTACTTC. Translated: CSARDTSWGTYEQYF.

This clonotype has at least ten counts. The genes are TRBV5-6 and TRBJ2-7, with 7 positions matching TRBD2. The germline gives CDR1 SGHDT, CDR2 YYEEEE. The CDR3 extends over 17 amino acids. The J segment lost 4 bases and the V segment lost 4 bases, leaving 17 bases of the junction unmatched. The CDR3 reads CASSPGASGGVSYEQYF. The DNA for the CDR3 is TGTGCCAGCAGCCCGGGAGCTAGCGGAGGCGTATCGTACGAGCAGTACTTC. Drawing the rest from reference TRBV5-6 and TRBJ2-7, the complete variable domain is DAGVTQSPTHLIKTRGQQVTLRCSPKSGHDTVSWYQQALGQGPQFIFQYYEEEERQRGNFPDRFSGHQFPNYSSELNVNALLLGDSALYLCASSPGASGGVSYEQYFGPGTRLTVT.

J is TRBJ1-1 and V is TRBV29-1; 7 bases map to TRBD1. Germline V gene sequence: CDR1 SQVTM, CDR2 ANQGSEA. CDR3 size: 13 residues. V lost 5 bases, J lost 3 bases, and 6 bases stayed unmatched. This CDR3 reads CSVRDSDYTEAFF. The CDR3 nucleotides read TGCAGCGTTCGGGACAGCGATTACACTGAAGCTTTCTTT.

There are many counts of this clonotype. The V gene is TRBV6-5, the J gene TRBJ2-2; the match to TRBD1 covers 8 bases. From germline, CDR1 is MNHEY and CDR2 SVGAGI. Trimming took 5 bases from V and 4 from J; bases not matched to a gene: 3. The CDR3 runs to 14 residues. The CDR3 loop reads CASSVTGGTGELFF. The DNA for the CDR3 is TGTGCCAGCAGTGTTACAGGGGGCACCGGGGAGCTGTTTTTT.

This chain joins TRBV4-2 and TRBJ2-2; possibly TRBD1 for D (5 bases). Trimming shortened V by 0 bases and J by 6 bases, and 17 bases separated the two germline ends. The CDR3 covers 17 residues. The V gene's germline CDR1 is LGHNA and CDR2 YNFKEQ. The CDR3 protein is CASSQDRRAGYAGELFF. The CDR3 nucleotides read TGTGCCAGCAGCCAAGATCGTAGGGCAGGGTATGCCGGGGAGCTGTTTTTT.

Ten or more counts support this clonotype. V and J are TRBV19 and TRBJ2-2; unclear D gene. Germline loops: CDR1 LNHDA, CDR2 SQIVND (reference sequence). The germline V and J ends were trimmed by 1 base and 6 bases, with 6 bases remaining between them. There are 13 residues in the CDR3. The CDR3 DNA is TGTGCCAGTAGTATAGGGCCTGCCGGGGAGCTGTTTTTT. Protein product: CASSIGPAGELFF.

Notes on this clonotype: A much larger clonotype is one base distant, so this may be a read error. The final CDR3 position lacks the conserved phenylalanine or tryptophan, pointing to a likely read error. V usage is TRBV7-9 and J usage is TRBJ1-1, with a possible D match to TRBD1 (5 bases). Germline V gene sequence: CDR1 SEHNR, CDR2 FQNEAQ (reference sequence). Trimming removed 5 bases from V and 5 bases from J, with 15 bases in between. CDR3 size: 14 residues. The CDR3 protein is CASSQTEMLTEAFL. In DNA, the CDR3 is TGTGCCAGCAGCCAGACAGAGATGCTGACTGAAGCTTTCCTT.

This clonotype was found a few times. V and J are TRBV10-3 and TRBJ2-1, with D hard to call. V lost 4 bases, J lost 6 bases, and 19 bases lay in between. CDR3 length: 16 residues. Germline CDR1 ENHRY, CDR2 SYGVKD. In DNA form, the CDR3 reads TGTGCCATCAGTGCCGGAACCGGGCCAAATCCCAATGAGCAGTTCTTC. Translating gives CAISAGTGPNPNEQFF.